These T cell receptor beta chains were read from a single sample in a study of blood T cell repertoires in COVID-19. Libraries were prepared by immunoSEQ multiplex PCR; TCRdb keeps only in-frame clonotypes and omits some of them. The sample includes 86,000 or so clones, 91% of them seen just once. The material sequenced was peripheral blood. The receptors were sampled from a woman aged 45-60 years in a cohort sampled during active COVID-19. Each CDR3 is given with its conserved first and last residue. Each record gives: CDR3 protein, CDR3 DNA, clone size, J gene, V gene, CDR3 length, D gene. The D gene is left open where the match is weak. Clone size appears in some rows only: once, few, many, or a class for an expanded clone.

cdr3_aa: CASSESLNPYEQYF; cdr3_nt: TGCGCCAGCAGTGAGTCTCTAAATCCCTACGAGCAGTACTTC; clone_size: .; j_call: TRBJ2-7; v_call: TRBV10-1; cdr3_length: 14; d_call: .
cdr3_aa: CASSQTWGGNNEQFF; cdr3_nt: TGTGCCAGCAGCCAAACCTGGGGGGGGAACAATGAGCAGTTCTTC; clone_size: .; j_call: TRBJ2-1; v_call: TRBV3-1/TRBV3-2; cdr3_length: 15; d_call: TRBD2
cdr3_aa: CASSVGIGGKETQYF; cdr3_nt: TGTGCCAGCAGCGTAGGAATTGGAGGGAAAGAGACCCAGTACTTC; clone_size: .; j_call: TRBJ2-5; v_call: TRBV9; cdr3_length: 15; d_call: .
cdr3_aa: CASSPQGTSTDTQYF; cdr3_nt: TGTGCCAGCAGCCCACAGGGAACTAGCACAGATACGCAGTATTTT; clone_size: .; j_call: TRBJ2-3; v_call: TRBV6-5; cdr3_length: 15; d_call: .
cdr3_aa: CASSSFTGTGNAGYGYTF; cdr3_nt: TGCGCCAGCAGCTCCTTTACCGGGACAGGGAACGCGGGCTATGGCTACACCTTC; clone_size: .; j_call: TRBJ1-2; v_call: TRBV5-1; cdr3_length: 18; d_call: TRBD1
cdr3_aa: CSVLYGEKTQYF; cdr3_nt: TGCAGCGTTCTTTACGGGGAAAAGACCCAGTACTTC; clone_size: .; j_call: TRBJ2-5; v_call: TRBV29-1; cdr3_length: 12; d_call: .
cdr3_aa: CASTGQGSSGYTF; cdr3_nt: TGTGCCAGCACCGGACAGGGCTCGAGCGGCTACACCTTC; clone_size: .; j_call: TRBJ1-2; v_call: TRBV6-6; cdr3_length: 13; d_call: TRBD1
cdr3_aa: CASTGSGRRDTQYF; cdr3_nt: TGTGCCAGCACCGGGAGCGGGCGCAGGGATACGCAGTATTTT; clone_size: .; j_call: TRBJ2-3; v_call: TRBV28; cdr3_length: 14; d_call: .
cdr3_aa: CASSQSGQSNQPQHF; cdr3_nt: TGTGCCAGCAGCCAAAGTGGTCAGAGCAATCAGCCCCAGCATTTT; clone_size: .; j_call: TRBJ1-5; v_call: TRBV7-2; cdr3_length: 15; d_call: .
cdr3_aa: CASSQVTSGGASGYNEQFF; cdr3_nt: TGCGCCAGCAGCCAGGTTACTAGCGGGGGGGCTTCGGGTTACAATGAGCAGTTCTTC; clone_size: .; j_call: TRBJ2-1; v_call: TRBV4-1; cdr3_length: 19; d_call: TRBD2
cdr3_aa: CASSEPWTGSYEQYF; cdr3_nt: TGTGCCAGCAGTGAACCTTGGACAGGGAGCTACGAGCAGTACTTC; clone_size: few; j_call: TRBJ2-7; v_call: TRBV6-1; cdr3_length: 15; d_call: TRBD1
cdr3_aa: CSAGTSGVDTQYF; cdr3_nt: TGCAGCGCAGGGACTAGCGGGGTGGATACGCAGTATTTT; clone_size: once; j_call: TRBJ2-3; v_call: TRBV29-1; cdr3_length: 13; d_call: TRBD2
cdr3_aa: CASGQWGPGELFF; cdr3_nt: TGTGCCAGCGGCCAATGGGGGCCCGGGGAGCTGTTTTTT; clone_size: .; j_call: TRBJ2-2; v_call: TRBV6-5; cdr3_length: 13; d_call: .
cdr3_aa: CASSGRAGNEQFF; cdr3_nt: TGTGCCAGCAGCGGCCGCGCGGGTAATGAGCAGTTCTTC; clone_size: .; j_call: TRBJ2-1; v_call: TRBV11-2; cdr3_length: 13; d_call: .
cdr3_aa: CASSLSQSLGLAGDNEQFF; cdr3_nt: TGTGCCAGCTCACTAAGCCAAAGCCTCGGACTAGCGGGGGACAATGAGCAGTTCTTC; clone_size: .; j_call: TRBJ2-1; v_call: TRBV18; cdr3_length: 19; d_call: TRBD2
cdr3_aa: CASRTGGRSPLHF; cdr3_nt: TGCGCCAGCAGGACAGGGGGCAGGTCACCCCTCCACTTT; clone_size: .; j_call: TRBJ1-6; v_call: TRBV5-1; cdr3_length: 13; d_call: TRBD1
cdr3_aa: CASSWVGTGGGSPLHF; cdr3_nt: TGTGCCAGCAGCTGGGTCGGGACAGGGGGCGGGTCACCCCTCCACTTT; clone_size: .; j_call: TRBJ1-6; v_call: TRBV7-2; cdr3_length: 16; d_call: TRBD1
cdr3_aa: CASREDRDQPQHF; cdr3_nt: TGTGCCAGCAGAGAGGACAGGGACCAGCCCCAGCATTTT; clone_size: .; j_call: TRBJ1-5; v_call: TRBV3-1/TRBV3-2; cdr3_length: 13; d_call: TRBD1
cdr3_aa: CASSQVTGNSPLHF; cdr3_nt: TGTGCCAGCAGCCAAGTGACAGGGAATTCACCCCTCCACTTT; clone_size: .; j_call: TRBJ1-6; v_call: TRBV3-1/TRBV3-2; cdr3_length: 14; d_call: TRBD1
cdr3_aa: CASSLVSGRRNEQFF; cdr3_nt: TGTGCCAGCAGCTTAGTAAGTGGGAGGAGGAATGAGCAGTTCTTC; clone_size: once; j_call: TRBJ2-1; v_call: TRBV11-3; cdr3_length: 15; d_call: .
cdr3_aa: CASSYVSGRYGYTF; cdr3_nt: TGTGCCAGCAGTTACGTTTCAGGGCGATATGGCTACACCTTC; clone_size: .; j_call: TRBJ1-2; v_call: TRBV6-6; cdr3_length: 14; d_call: .
cdr3_aa: CSASSSGRFYEQFF; cdr3_nt: TGCAGTGCTAGTTCTAGCGGGAGGTTTTATGAGCAGTTCTTC; clone_size: .; j_call: TRBJ2-1; v_call: TRBV20-1; cdr3_length: 14; d_call: TRBD2
cdr3_aa: CASTPGGSSYEQYF; cdr3_nt: TGCGCCAGCACCCCCGGGGGAAGCTCCTACGAGCAGTACTTC; clone_size: few; j_call: TRBJ2-7; v_call: TRBV5-1; cdr3_length: 14; d_call: .
cdr3_aa: CASSTNGRQETQYF; cdr3_nt: TGTGCCAGCAGTACCAATGGCAGACAAGAGACCCAGTACTTC; clone_size: .; j_call: TRBJ2-5; v_call: TRBV6-5; cdr3_length: 14; d_call: .
cdr3_aa: CSVEGGTGRSEAFF; cdr3_nt: TGCAGCGTTGAAGGCGGGACAGGACGATCTGAAGCTTTCTTT; clone_size: .; j_call: TRBJ1-1; v_call: TRBV29-1; cdr3_length: 14; d_call: TRBD1